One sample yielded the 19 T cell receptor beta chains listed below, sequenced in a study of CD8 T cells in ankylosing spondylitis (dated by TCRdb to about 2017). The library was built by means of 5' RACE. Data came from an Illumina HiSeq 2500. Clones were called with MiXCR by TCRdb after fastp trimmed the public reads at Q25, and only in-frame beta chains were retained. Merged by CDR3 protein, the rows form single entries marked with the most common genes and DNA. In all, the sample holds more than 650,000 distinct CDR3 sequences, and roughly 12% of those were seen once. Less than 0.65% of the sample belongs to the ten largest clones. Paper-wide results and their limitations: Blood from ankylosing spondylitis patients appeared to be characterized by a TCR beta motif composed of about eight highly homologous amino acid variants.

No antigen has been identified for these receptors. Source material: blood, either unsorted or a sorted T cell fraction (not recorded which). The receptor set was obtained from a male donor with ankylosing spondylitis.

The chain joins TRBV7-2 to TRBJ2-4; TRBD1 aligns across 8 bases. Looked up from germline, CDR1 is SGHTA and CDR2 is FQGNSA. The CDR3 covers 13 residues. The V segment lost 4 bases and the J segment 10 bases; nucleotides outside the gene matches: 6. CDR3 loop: CASSSSTGGIQYF. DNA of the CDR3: TGTGCCAGCAGCTCGTCTACAGGGGGGATTCAGTACTTC.

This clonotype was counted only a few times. The CDR3 nucleotides are TGTGCCAGCAGGGGGACAGGAGAGACCCAGTACTTC. It translates to CASRGTGETQYF. The chain joins TRBV25-1 to TRBJ2-5, with 8 bases identical to TRBD1. Germline CDR1 MGHDK, CDR2 SYGVNS. J was trimmed by 4 bases and V by 6 bases; bases with no gene match: 1. The CDR3 loop spans 12 amino acids.

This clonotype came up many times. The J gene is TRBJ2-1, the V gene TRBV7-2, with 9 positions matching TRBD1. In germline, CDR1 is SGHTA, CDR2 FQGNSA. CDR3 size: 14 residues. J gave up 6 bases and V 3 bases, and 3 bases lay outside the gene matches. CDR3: CASSFYRGRNEQFF. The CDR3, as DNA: TGTGCCAGCAGCTTTTACAGGGGGCGCAATGAGCAGTTCTTC.

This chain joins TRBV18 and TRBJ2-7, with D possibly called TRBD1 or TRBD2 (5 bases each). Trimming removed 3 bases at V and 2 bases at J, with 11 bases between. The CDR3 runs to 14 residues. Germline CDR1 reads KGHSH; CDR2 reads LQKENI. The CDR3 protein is CASSPGTLAYEQYF. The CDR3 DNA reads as TGTGCCAGCTCACCGGGGACGCTAGCCTACGAGCAGTACTTC. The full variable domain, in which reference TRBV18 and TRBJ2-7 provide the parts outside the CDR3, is NAGVMQNPRHLVRRRGQEARLRCSPMKGHSHVYWYRQLPEEGLKFMVYLQKENIIDESGMPKERFSAEFPKEGPSILRIQQVVRGDSAAYFCASSPGTLAYEQYFGPGTRLTVT.

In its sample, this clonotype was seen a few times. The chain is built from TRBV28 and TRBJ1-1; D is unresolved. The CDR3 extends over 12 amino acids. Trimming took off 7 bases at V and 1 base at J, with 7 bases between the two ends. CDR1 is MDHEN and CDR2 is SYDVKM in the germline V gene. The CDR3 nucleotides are TGTGCCAGCAAGGAACCGAACACTGAAGCTTTCTTT. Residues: CASKEPNTEAFF.

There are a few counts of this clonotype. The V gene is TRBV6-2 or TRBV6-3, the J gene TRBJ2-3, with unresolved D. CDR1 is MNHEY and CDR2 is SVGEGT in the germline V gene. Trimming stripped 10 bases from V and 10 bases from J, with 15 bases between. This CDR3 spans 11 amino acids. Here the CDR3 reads CAISESVAQYF. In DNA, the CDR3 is TGTGCCATTTCGGAGTCGGTGGCGCAGTATTTT.

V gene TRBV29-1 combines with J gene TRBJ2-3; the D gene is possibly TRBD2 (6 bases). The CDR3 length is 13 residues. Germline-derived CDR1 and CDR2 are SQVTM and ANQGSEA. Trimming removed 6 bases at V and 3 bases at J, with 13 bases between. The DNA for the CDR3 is TGCAGCGTGGGCGGGACGGGAACAGATACGCAGTATTTT. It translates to CSVGGTGTDTQYF.

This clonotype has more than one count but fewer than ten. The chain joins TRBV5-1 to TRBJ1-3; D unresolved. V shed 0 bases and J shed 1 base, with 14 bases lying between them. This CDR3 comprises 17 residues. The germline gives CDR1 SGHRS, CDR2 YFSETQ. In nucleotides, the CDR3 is TGCGCCAGCAGCTTGGGCGCCGGAGGGAAATCTGGAAACACCATATATTTT. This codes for CASSLGAGGKSGNTIYF.

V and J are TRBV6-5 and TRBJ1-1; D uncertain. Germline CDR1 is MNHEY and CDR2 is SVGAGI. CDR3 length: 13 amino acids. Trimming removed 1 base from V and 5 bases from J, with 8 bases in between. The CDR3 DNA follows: TGTGCCAGCAGTTACTTCGAGGGTACTGAAGCTTTCTTT. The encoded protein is CASSYFEGTEAFF.

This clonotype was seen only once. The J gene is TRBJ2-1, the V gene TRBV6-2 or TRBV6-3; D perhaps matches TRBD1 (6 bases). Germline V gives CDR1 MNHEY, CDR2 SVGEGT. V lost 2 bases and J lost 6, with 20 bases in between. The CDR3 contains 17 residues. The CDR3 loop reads CASSYGVRGGRGNEQFF. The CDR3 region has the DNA TGTGCCAGCAGTTACGGGGTCCGAGGGGGAAGGGGCAATGAGCAGTTCTTC.

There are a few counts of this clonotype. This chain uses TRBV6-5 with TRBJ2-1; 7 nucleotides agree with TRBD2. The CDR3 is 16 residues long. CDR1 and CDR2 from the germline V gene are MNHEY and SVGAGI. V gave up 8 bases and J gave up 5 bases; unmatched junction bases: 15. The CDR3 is CASGWGEGPHDNEQFF. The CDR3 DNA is TGTGCCAGCGGTTGGGGGGAGGGCCCACATGACAATGAGCAGTTCTTC.

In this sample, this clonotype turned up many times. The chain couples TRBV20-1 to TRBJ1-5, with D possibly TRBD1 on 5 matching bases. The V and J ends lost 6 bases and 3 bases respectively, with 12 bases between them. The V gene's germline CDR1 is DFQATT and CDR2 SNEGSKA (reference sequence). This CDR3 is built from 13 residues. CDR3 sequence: CSAWPGYNQPQHF. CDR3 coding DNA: TGCAGTGCCTGGCCAGGGTACAATCAGCCCCAGCATTTT.

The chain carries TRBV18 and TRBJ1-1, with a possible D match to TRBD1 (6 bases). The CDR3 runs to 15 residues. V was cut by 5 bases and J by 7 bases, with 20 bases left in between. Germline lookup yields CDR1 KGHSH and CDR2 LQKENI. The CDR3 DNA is TGTGCCAGCTCAGAGCTAACAGGGCTGATGGGTGAAGCTTTCTTT. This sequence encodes CASSELTGLMGEAFF.

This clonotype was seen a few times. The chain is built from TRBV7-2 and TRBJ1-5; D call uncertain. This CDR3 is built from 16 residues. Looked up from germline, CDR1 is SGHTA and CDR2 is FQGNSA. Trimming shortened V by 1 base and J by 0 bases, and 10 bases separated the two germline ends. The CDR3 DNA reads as TGTGCCAGCAGCTTAGACGGCGGGTATAGCAATCAGCCCCAGCATTTT. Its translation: CASSLDGGYSNQPQHF.

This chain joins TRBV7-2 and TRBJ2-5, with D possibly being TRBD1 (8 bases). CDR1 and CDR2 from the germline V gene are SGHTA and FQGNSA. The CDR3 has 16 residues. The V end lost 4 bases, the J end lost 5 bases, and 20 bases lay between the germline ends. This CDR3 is CASSSFGQGGRETQYF. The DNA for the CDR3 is TGTGCCAGCAGCTCATTTGGACAGGGAGGGAGGGAGACCCAGTACTTC.

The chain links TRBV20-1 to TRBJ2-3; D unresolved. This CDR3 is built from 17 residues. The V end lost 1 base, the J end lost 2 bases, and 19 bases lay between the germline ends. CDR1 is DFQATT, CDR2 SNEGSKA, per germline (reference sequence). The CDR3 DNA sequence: TGCAGTGCTAGAGGAATCCGACTGGACCAAAACACAGATACGCAGTATTTT. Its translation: CSARGIRLDQNTDTQYF.

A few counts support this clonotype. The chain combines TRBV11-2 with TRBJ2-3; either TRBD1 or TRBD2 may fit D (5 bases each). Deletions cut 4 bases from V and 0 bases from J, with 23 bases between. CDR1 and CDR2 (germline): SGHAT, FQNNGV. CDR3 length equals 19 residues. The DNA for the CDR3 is TGTGCCAGCAGCTCCCCGGGGTTGTTAGGGGTCCCTAGCACAGATACGCAGTATTTT. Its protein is CASSSPGLLGVPSTDTQYF. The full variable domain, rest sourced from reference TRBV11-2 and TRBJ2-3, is EAGVAQSPRYKIIEKRQSVAFWCNPISGHATLYWYQQILGQGPKLLIQFQNNGVVDDSQLPKDRFSAERLKGVDSTLKIQPAKLEDSAVYLCASSSPGLLGVPSTDTQYFGPGTRLTVL.

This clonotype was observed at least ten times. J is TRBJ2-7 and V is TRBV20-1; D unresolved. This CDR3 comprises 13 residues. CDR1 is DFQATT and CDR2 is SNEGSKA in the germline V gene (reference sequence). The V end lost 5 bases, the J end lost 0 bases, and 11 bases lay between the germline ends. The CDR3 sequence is CSASTGFSYEQYF. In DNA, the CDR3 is TGCAGTGCTTCGACCGGATTCTCCTACGAGCAGTACTTC.

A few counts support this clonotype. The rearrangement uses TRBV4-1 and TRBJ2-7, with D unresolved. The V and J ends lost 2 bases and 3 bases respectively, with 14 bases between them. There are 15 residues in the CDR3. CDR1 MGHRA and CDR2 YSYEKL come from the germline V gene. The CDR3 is CASSQRVEDFYEQYF. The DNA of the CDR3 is TGCGCCAGCAGCCAACGGGTGGAAGATTTCTACGAGCAGTACTTC.